The sequence of this TCR beta chain was determined in a study of T cell repertoires and HLA-DP antigens. In the study overall: One stimulator alloantigen differed from self by one groove amino acid; the other by ten.

This clone has at least ten counts. Its antigen remains unknown. CDR1 and CDR2 (germline): SGDLS, YYNGEE. This CDR3 comprises 14 residues. The V end lost 0 bases, the J end lost 2 bases, and 8 bases lay between the germline ends. This table comes from immunoSEQ multiplex PCR, and its TCRdb copy is limited to in-frame clones, with some not included. The sample includes 55,000 to 80,000 clones, around four fifths of them seen just once. Input material: CD4+ T cells from PBMCs. This chain uses TRBV9 with TRBJ1-2; D is undetermined. This TCR was recovered from a man in his sixties in good health and CMV-seronegative. CDR3 protein: CASSVEGRNYGYTF. CDR3 DNA sequence: TGTGCCAGCAGCGTAGAGGGCAGGAACTATGGCTACACCTTC.